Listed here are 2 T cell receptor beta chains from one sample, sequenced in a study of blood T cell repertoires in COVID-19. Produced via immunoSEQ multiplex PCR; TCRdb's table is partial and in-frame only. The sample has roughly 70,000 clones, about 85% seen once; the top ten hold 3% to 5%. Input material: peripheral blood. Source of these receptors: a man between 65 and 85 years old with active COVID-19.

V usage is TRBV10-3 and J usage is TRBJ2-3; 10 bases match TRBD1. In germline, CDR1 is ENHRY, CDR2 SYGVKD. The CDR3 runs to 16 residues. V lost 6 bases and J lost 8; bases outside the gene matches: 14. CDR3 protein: CAISGGTGQGVGTQYF. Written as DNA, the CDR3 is TGTGCCATCAGCGGCGGTACTGGACAGGGGGTTGGTACGCAGTATTTT.

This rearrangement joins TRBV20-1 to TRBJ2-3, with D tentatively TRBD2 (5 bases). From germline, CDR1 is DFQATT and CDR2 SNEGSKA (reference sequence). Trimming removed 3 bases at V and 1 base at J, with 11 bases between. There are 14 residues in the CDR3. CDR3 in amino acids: CSASEGVGTDTQYF. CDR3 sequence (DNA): TGCAGTGCTAGTGAGGGAGTGGGCACAGATACGCAGTATTTT.